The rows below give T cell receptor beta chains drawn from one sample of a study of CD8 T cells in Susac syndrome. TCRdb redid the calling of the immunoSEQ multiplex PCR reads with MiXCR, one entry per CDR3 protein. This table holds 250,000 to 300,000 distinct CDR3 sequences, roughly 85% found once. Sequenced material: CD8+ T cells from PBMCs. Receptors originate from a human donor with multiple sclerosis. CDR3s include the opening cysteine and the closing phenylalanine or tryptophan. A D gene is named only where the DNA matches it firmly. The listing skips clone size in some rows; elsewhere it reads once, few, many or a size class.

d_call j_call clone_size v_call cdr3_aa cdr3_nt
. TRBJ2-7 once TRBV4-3 CASSQDRGEGEQYF TGCGCCAGCAGCCAAGACAGGGGAGAGGGAGAGCAGTACTTC
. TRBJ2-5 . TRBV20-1 CSAREEGEETQYF TGCAGTGCTAGAGAGGAGGGTGAAGAGACCCAGTACTTC
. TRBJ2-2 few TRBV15 CATSEKWSNTGELFF TGTGCCACCAGCGAAAAGTGGTCAAACACCGGGGAGCTGTTTTTT
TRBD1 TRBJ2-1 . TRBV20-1 CSGDRGLYNEQFF TGCAGTGGGGACAGGGGCCTTTACAATGAGCAGTTCTTC
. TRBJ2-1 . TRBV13 CASSLVPWEPAGEQFF TGTGCCAGCAGCTTAGTCCCTTGGGAACCCGCGGGTGAGCAGTTCTTC
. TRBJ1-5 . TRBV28 CASSLFPDQPQHF TGTGCCAGCAGTTTATTCCCGGATCAGCCCCAGCATTTT
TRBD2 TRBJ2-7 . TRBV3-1 CASSQGLAGGPGEQYF TGTGCCAGCAGCCAGGGACTAGCGGGAGGGCCGGGCGAGCAGTACTTC
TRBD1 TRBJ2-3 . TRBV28 CASSFPTGGATDTQYF TGTGCCAGCAGTTTTCCGACAGGGGGCGCAACAGATACGCAGTATTTT
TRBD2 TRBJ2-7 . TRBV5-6 CASSLVSSGPYEQYF TGTGCCAGCAGCTTGGTGTCTAGCGGGCCCTACGAGCAGTACTTC
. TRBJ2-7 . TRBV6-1 CASSLHFDSSYEQYF TGTGCCAGCAGTCTCCACTTCGACAGCTCCTACGAGCAGTACTTC
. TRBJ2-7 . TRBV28 CASSLRDISYSYEQYF TGTGCCAGCAGTTTGCGGGACATATCCTATTCCTACGAGCAGTACTTC
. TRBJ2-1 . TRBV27 CASSSPPSGANEQFF TGTGCCAGCAGTTCACCTCCGAGCGGAGCCAATGAGCAGTTCTTC
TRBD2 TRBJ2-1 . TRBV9 CASSARGTSYNEQFF TGTGCCAGCAGCGCCCGAGGGACTAGCTACAATGAGCAGTTCTTC
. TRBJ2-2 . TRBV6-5 CASSSQDYTGGLFF TGTGCCAGCAGTTCCCAAGATTACACCGGGGGGCTGTTTTTT
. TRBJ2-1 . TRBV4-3 CASSPDGLPPYNEQFF TGCGCCAGCAGCCCTGACGGGCTACCGCCATACAATGAGCAGTTCTTC
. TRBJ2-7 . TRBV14 CASSQWFNGEEQYF TGTGCCAGCAGCCAATGGTTCAATGGGGAGGAGCAGTACTTC
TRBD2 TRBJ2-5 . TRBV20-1 CSASPQGLAGGETQYF TGCAGTGCTAGCCCCCAAGGACTAGCGGGAGGAGAGACCCAGTACTTC
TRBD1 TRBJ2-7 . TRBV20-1 CSAPLRGQSSYEQYF TGCAGTGCACCGCTCAGGGGACAGAGCTCCTACGAGCAGTACTTC
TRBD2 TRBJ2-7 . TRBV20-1 CSARAESGRAAEQYF TGCAGTGCTAGAGCGGAAAGCGGGAGGGCCGCCGAGCAGTACTTC
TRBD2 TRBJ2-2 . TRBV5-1 CASSLALAGEMTGELFF TGCGCCAGCAGCTTGGCACTAGCGGGAGAGATGACCGGGGAGCTGTTTTTT
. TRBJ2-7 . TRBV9 CASSAGPDLSYEQYF TGTGCCAGCAGCGCGGGACCCGACCTCTCCTACGAGCAGTACTTC
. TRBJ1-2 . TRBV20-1 CSAVLRHTF TGCAGTGCTGTACTTAGGCACACCTTC
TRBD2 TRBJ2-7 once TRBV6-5 CASSYPGLAGVYEQYF TGTGCCAGCAGTTACCCGGGACTAGCGGGAGTATACGAGCAGTACTTC
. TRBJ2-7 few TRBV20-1 CSASSVQGFKEQYF TGCAGTGCTAGTTCAGTACAGGGCTTTAAGGAGCAGTACTTC
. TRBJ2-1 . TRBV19 CASSYWTANEQFF TGTGCCAGTAGTTATTGGACCGCCAATGAGCAGTTCTTC
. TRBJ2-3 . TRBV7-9 CASSLSSPTLEVYF TGTGCCAGCAGCTTAAGTTCGCCGACCCTGGAGGTCTATTTT
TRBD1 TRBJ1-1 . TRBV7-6 CASSPGGPPEAFF TGTGCCAGCAGCCCAGGGGGCCCCCCTGAAGCTTTCTTT
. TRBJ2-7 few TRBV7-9 CASSRSEEVQQYF TGTGCCAGCAGCCGGAGCGAGGAAGTTCAGCAGTACTTC
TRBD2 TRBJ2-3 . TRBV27 CASSSRQGGLARRTDTQYF TGTGCCAGCAGTTCGAGACAGGGCGGACTAGCGAGGCGCACAGATACGCAGTATTTT